Detailed here is one TCR beta chain. These data belong to a study of T cell changes during pregnancy in multiple sclerosis. Germline V gene data show CDR1 as LNHNV and CDR2 as YYDKDF (reference sequence). The CDR3 contains 14 residues. The V gene lost 4 bases and the J gene lost 1 base, with 7 bases spanning the gap. This table comes from immunoSEQ multiplex PCR, and its TCRdb copy is limited to in-frame clones, with some not included. The sample yields some 80,000 clones, about 95% seen once. The origin of this receptor is a female donor with multiple sclerosis, enrolled in a pregnancy study. The sequences come from peripheral blood, collected in the second trimester of pregnancy. The V call is TRBV15, the J call TRBJ2-2, with a weak D call TRBD1 (5 bases). The CDR3: CATSTQGNTGELFF. The CDR3 DNA is TGTGCCACCAGCACCCAGGGGAACACCGGGGAGCTGTTTTTT.